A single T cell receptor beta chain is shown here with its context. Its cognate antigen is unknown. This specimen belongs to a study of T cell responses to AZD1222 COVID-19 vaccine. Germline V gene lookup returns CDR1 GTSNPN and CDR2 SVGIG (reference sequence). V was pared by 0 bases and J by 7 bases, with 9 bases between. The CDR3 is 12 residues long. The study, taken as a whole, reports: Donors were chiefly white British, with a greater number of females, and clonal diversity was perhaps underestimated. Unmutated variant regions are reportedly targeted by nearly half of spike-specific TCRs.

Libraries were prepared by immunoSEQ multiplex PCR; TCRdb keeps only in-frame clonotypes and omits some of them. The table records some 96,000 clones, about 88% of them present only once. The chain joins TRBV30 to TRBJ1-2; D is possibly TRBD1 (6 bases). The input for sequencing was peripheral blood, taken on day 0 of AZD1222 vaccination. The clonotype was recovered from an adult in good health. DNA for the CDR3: TGTGCCTGGAGTGTAAGGGGGTCTGGCTACACCTTC. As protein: CAWSVRGSGYTF.